Each of the 32 T cell receptor beta chains below was sequenced from the same sample in a study of blood T cell repertoires in COVID-19. TCRdb keeps only in-frame clones here, not all; method: immunoSEQ multiplex PCR. The sample records about 380,000 clones, nearly 90% being singletons. The sample comprised peripheral blood. These TCRs come from a young man with active or convalescent COVID-19.

The chain carries TRBV2 and TRBJ2-7; D may be TRBD1 (5 bases). Deletions cut 3 bases from V and 3 bases from J, with 9 bases between. This CDR3 is 13 amino acids long. CDR1 SNHLY and CDR2 FYNNEI come from the germline V gene. This CDR3 is CASSDRAIYEQYF. The CDR3 bases are TGTGCCAGCAGTGACAGGGCGATCTACGAGCAGTACTTC.

The V call is TRBV9, the J call TRBJ2-5; a weak D match, TRBD2 (6 bases). Germline CDR1 SGDLS, CDR2 YYNGEE. CDR3 length equals 15 residues. V lost 4 bases to trimming and J lost 3 bases, with 16 bases between them. The CDR3 DNA reads TGTGCCAGCAGCCTTTCTGAGCGGGCCAAAGAGACCCAGTACTTC. It is translated as CASSLSERAKETQYF.

Of note for this clone: The sample has other DNA sequences that encode this CDR3 too. J is TRBJ2-2 and V is TRBV7-9; TRBD2 is a possible D gene (6 bases). V lost 3 bases to trimming and J lost 4 bases, with 6 bases between them. The germline V gene encodes CDR1 SEHNR and CDR2 FQNEAQ (reference sequence). This CDR3 spans 13 amino acids. CDR3 DNA: TGTGCCAGCAGCTTGGGGGGCACCGGGGAGCTGTTTTTT. Protein sequence: CASSLGGTGELFF.

The gene calls are TRBV4-3 and TRBJ2-7; possibly TRBD1 for D (8 bases). CDR3 size: 15 residues. Germline CDR1 and CDR2: LGHNA and YSLEER. V was shortened by 2 bases and J by 3 bases, with 14 bases between the two germline ends. The CDR3 reads CASSQTAGTGYEQYF. CDR3 DNA: TGCGCCAGCAGCCAAACAGCGGGGACAGGCTACGAGCAGTACTTC.

The rearrangement links TRBV21-1 to TRBJ2-7; the listed D gene, TRBD2, was not tested against the DNA. TRBV21-1 is shown as a pseudogene. CDR3 length equals 13 residues. CDR3 DNA sequence: TGTGCCGGGCCGTTAGGGAGGGGCTACGAGCAGTACTTC. The encoded protein is CAGPLGRGYEQYF.

J is TRBJ1-2 and V is TRBV3-1 (or the pseudogene TRBV3-2); D gene uncertain. Trimming took off 1 base at V and 7 bases at J, with 16 bases between the two ends. Germline loops: CDR1 LGHDT, CDR2 YNNKEL (reference sequence). The CDR3 covers 15 residues. The CDR3 here is CASSQGSGNGGGYTF. The CDR3 nucleotides read TGTGCCAGCAGCCAAGGATCGGGAAATGGAGGTGGCTACACCTTC.

Only one count was recorded for this clone. The rearrangement links TRBV6-2 or TRBV6-3 to TRBJ1-5, with unresolved D. Germline lookup yields CDR1 MNHEY and CDR2 SVGEGT. Trimming took off 4 bases at V and 2 bases at J, with 6 bases between the two ends. The CDR3 has 13 residues. The CDR3 coding sequence is TGTGCCAGCAGTTGGCAGGGCAATCAGCCCCAGCATTTT. Translated: CASSWQGNQPQHF.

The chain links TRBV4-3 to TRBJ1-4; the match to TRBD1 covers 9 bases. Looked up from germline, CDR1 is LGHNA and CDR2 is YSLEER. CDR3 length: 15 residues. V trimming: 1 base; J trimming: 7 bases; junction bases outside the gene matches: 4. The CDR3 nucleotides are TGCGCCAGCAGCCAAGGGACAGGGGTTGGTGAAAAACTGTTTTTT. It specifies CASSQGTGVGEKLFF.

The chain employs TRBV6-5 and TRBJ1-6; 9 positions agree with TRBD1. The CDR3 totals 16 residues. The V and J ends lost 2 bases and 6 bases, in that order; junction bases with no gene match: 5. Germline lookup yields CDR1 MNHEY and CDR2 SVGAGI. CDR3 sequence reads: CASSYPSTGGNSPLHF. The CDR3 DNA is TGTGCCAGCAGTTACCCCTCGACAGGGGGTAATTCACCCCTCCACTTT.

This clone was recorded only once. This chain links TRBV4-1 with TRBJ2-3; D ambiguous. The CDR3 runs to 13 residues. Trimming left V 4 bases short and J 7 bases short, with 12 bases between. Germline CDR1 is MGHRA and CDR2 is YSYEKL. The chain's CDR3 is CASSPRLENTQYF. The CDR3 DNA follows: TGCGCCAGCAGCCCGAGGTTGGAAAATACGCAGTATTTT.

The rearrangement uses TRBV4-3 and TRBJ2-3, with 9 bases lining up with TRBD2. The CDR3 covers 15 residues. The trim removed 3 bases at V and 6 bases at J, leaving 7 bases unmatched. CDR1 and CDR2 from the germline V gene are LGHNA and YSLEER. CDR3 DNA sequence: TGCGCCAGCAGCCACACTAGCGGGCCCGCCGATACGCAGTATTTT. Encoded protein: CASSHTSGPADTQYF.

The CDR3 DNA reads as TGTGCCAGCAGCTCTATTAGCGGGTCGGTTGGGGAGCAGTACTTC. Amino acids: CASSSISGSVGEQYF. This chain links TRBV7-8 with TRBJ2-7; 7 bases match TRBD2. The CDR3 loop spans 15 amino acids. Germline CDR1 is SGHVS and CDR2 is FQNEAQ. The V gene end was trimmed by 4 bases and the J gene end by 7 bases; junction bases not matched to a gene: 13.

This sequence joins TRBV2 and TRBJ1-2; 9 bases agree with TRBD1. The germline gives CDR1 SNHLY, CDR2 FYNNEI. The CDR3 sequence is 15 residues long. With 5 bases clipped from V and 1 base from J, the junction kept 5 bases outside the gene matches. The CDR3 DNA sequence: TGTGCCAGCAGTCTGACAGGGGGAATTAACTATGGCTACACCTTC. It encodes CASSLTGGINYGYTF. Filled out from reference TRBV2 and TRBJ1-2, the complete variable domain reads EPEVTQTPSHQVTQMGQEVILRCVPISNHLYFYWYRQILGQKVEFLVSFYNNEISEKSEIFDDQFSVERPDGSNFTLKIRSTKLEDSAMYFCASSLTGGINYGYTFGSGTRLTVV.

This sequence joins TRBV19 and TRBJ2-4; D gene uncertain. The CDR3 is 17 residues long. Germline V gene data show CDR1 as LNHDA and CDR2 as SQIVND (reference sequence). Trimming removed 3 bases at V and 4 bases at J, with 19 bases between. The CDR3: CASSILVTDIKKNIQYF. The CDR3 DNA is TGTGCCAGTAGTATCCTAGTCACCGATATAAAAAAAAACATTCAGTACTTC.

The sample holds one count of this clone. This sequence joins TRBV4-1 and TRBJ2-3; 13 bases align to TRBD2. Germline lookup yields CDR1 MGHRA and CDR2 YSYEKL. The V segment lost 4 bases and the J segment 0 bases; nucleotides outside the gene matches: 13. CDR3 length: 20 amino acids. The CDR3 spells CASSLNPGTSGDSSTDTQYF. CDR3 bases: TGCGCCAGCAGCCTGAACCCCGGGACTAGCGGGGACTCTAGCACAGATACGCAGTATTTT.

The rearrangement uses TRBV11-2 and TRBJ2-5, with 11 bases that match TRBD2. The CDR3 contains 17 residues. Trimming at V came to 3 bases and at J to 4 bases, leaving 10 bases not matched to a gene. Germline CDR1 and CDR2: SGHAT and FQNNGV. CDR3 sequence: CASSLGTSGPGVETQYF. DNA for the CDR3: TGTGCCAGCAGCTTGGGGACTAGCGGTCCCGGGGTAGAGACCCAGTACTTC.

V and J are TRBV18 and TRBJ2-7; no definite D call. In germline, CDR1 is KGHSH, CDR2 LQKENI. There are 13 residues in the CDR3. The V and J ends lost 1 base and 4 bases respectively, with 8 bases between them. CDR3 residues: CASSPLPGYEQYF. CDR3 nucleotides: TGTGCCAGCTCACCACTTCCGGGTTACGAGCAGTACTTC.

This chain uses TRBV23-1 with TRBJ2-7; unclear D gene. TRBV23-1 is labeled an ORF, and its function is uncertain. CDR3 length: 17 amino acids. V lost 3 bases and J 6 bases, leaving 24 bases between the germline ends. The CDR3: CASSQASAGLEVCEQYF. The CDR3 region has the DNA TGCGCCAGCAGTCAGGCCAGTGCCGGCCTCGAGGTTTGCGAGCAGTACTTC.

The chain is built from TRBV28 and TRBJ1-4, with D possibly matching TRBD1 (6 bases). The CDR3 length is 16 residues. Trimming shortened V by 3 bases and J by 2 bases, and 13 bases separated the two germline ends. Germline-derived CDR1 and CDR2 are MDHEN and SYDVKM. CDR3 in amino acids: CASSFGGAPTNEKLFF. The CDR3 DNA sequence: TGTGCCAGCAGTTTCGGGGGGGCGCCTACTAATGAAAAACTGTTTTTT.

The rearrangement links TRBV4-3 to TRBJ2-3, with 10 bases that match TRBD2. The CDR3 length is 15 residues. The J segment lost 5 bases and the V segment lost 4 bases, leaving 6 bases of the junction unmatched. Germline loops: CDR1 LGHNA, CDR2 YSLEER. The CDR3 spells CASSPASGSGDTQYF. The CDR3 DNA sequence: TGCGCCAGCAGCCCCGCTAGCGGGAGTGGAGATACGCAGTATTTT.

The chain links TRBV6-5 to TRBJ1-1; 9 bases match TRBD1. The CDR3 length is 13 residues. Germline lookup yields CDR1 MNHEY and CDR2 SVGAGI. Losses at the gene ends were 10 bases for V and 4 bases for J; bases not matched to a gene: 7. The CDR3 bases are TGTGCCATCCGACAGGGGGGGAGCACTGAAGCTTTCTTT. Translating gives CAIRQGGSTEAFF.

The chain employs TRBV19 and TRBJ2-3; 11 nucleotides align to TRBD2. The germline CDR1 and CDR2 sequences are LNHDA and SQIVND (reference sequence). The CDR3 length is 15 residues. V lost 3 bases and J lost 4; bases outside the gene matches: 3. The CDR3 DNA sequence: TGTGCCAGTAGTATTCCTAGCGGGAGGTCAGATACGCAGTATTTT. Translation: CASSIPSGRSDTQYF. Variable domain in full (rest from reference TRBV19 and TRBJ2-3): DGGITQSPKYLFRKEGQNVTLSCEQNLNHDAMYWYRQDPGQGLRLIYYSQIVNDFQKGDIAEGYSVSREKKESFPLTVTSAQKNPTAFYLCASSIPSGRSDTQYFGPGTRLTVL.

This clone has just one count. The chain couples TRBV27 to TRBJ2-1; 9 bases line up with TRBD1. The CDR3 is 14 amino acids. CDR1 is MNHEY, CDR2 SMNVEV, per germline (reference sequence). After removal of 7 bases from V and 6 bases from J, the junction contained 7 bases not matched to a gene. CDR3 amino acids: CASTPWDRVNEQFF. For the CDR3, the DNA is TGTGCCAGCACCCCATGGGACAGGGTCAATGAGCAGTTCTTC.

The chain combines TRBV5-4 with TRBJ2-3, with TRBD1 identical over 11 bases. The CDR3 has 18 amino acids. The J segment lost 1 base and the V segment lost 4 bases, leaving 11 bases of the junction unmatched. CDR1 SGHNT and CDR2 YYREEE come from the germline V gene (reference sequence). The CDR3 nucleotides read TGTGCCAGCAGCCTATCCAGGACAGGGGGCAAGGGCACAGATACGCAGTATTTT. This translates into CASSLSRTGGKGTDTQYF.

The chain recombines TRBV4-3 with TRBJ1-1; D gene ambiguous. Trimming took 0 bases from V and 0 from J, leaving 5 bases between them. The CDR3 has 14 amino acids. Germline CDR1 LGHNA, CDR2 YSLEER. In DNA form, the CDR3 reads TGCGCCAGCAGCCAAGAACCTATGAACACTGAAGCTTTCTTT. Translating it yields CASSQEPMNTEAFF.

J is TRBJ2-6 and V is TRBV2; tentatively, D is TRBD2 (5 bases). Germline V gives CDR1 SNHLY, CDR2 FYNNEI. The CDR3 totals 16 residues. Trimming removed 2 bases from V and 4 bases from J, with 12 bases in between. The CDR3 DNA reads TGTGCCAGCAGTGAAAGAGGGCGATACGGGGCCAACGTCCTGACTTTC. Its protein product is CASSERGRYGANVLTF.

This clone has a single count. Its ends do not fully match the called genes, so a read error is possible. J is TRBJ2-6 and V is TRBV3-1 (or the pseudogene TRBV3-2); weak D call: TRBD1 (5 bases). Germline V gene sequence: CDR1 LGHDT, CDR2 YNNKEL (reference sequence). The CDR3 sequence is 15 residues long. CDR3 in amino acids: CASSQAGSGANVLTF. The CDR3 nucleotides are TGTGCCAGCAGCCAAGCTGGATCTGGGGCCAACGTGCTGACTTTC.

The rearrangement uses TRBV28 and TRBJ2-5, with D maybe TRBD1 (5 bases). CDR1 MDHEN and CDR2 SYDVKM come from the germline V gene. V lost 4 bases to trimming and J lost 2 bases, with 8 bases between them. This CDR3 has 13 amino acids. The CDR3 DNA sequence: TGTGCCAGCAGTTCGACAGCACAAGAGACCCAGTACTTC. It is translated as CASSSTAQETQYF. The full variable domain, completed using reference TRBV28 and TRBJ2-5, is DVKVTQSSRYLVKRTGEKVFLECVQDMDHENMFWYRQDPGLGLRLIYFSYDVKMKEKGDIPEGYSVSREKKERFSLILESASTNQTSMYLCASSSTAQETQYFGPGTRLLVL.

The chain couples TRBV28 to TRBJ1-5; 9 bases agree with TRBD1. The CDR3 is made up of 15 amino acids. With V trimmed by 4 bases and J by 6 bases, 7 bases remained unmatched. The germline V gene encodes CDR1 MDHEN and CDR2 SYDVKM. DNA of the CDR3: TGTGCCAGCAGTTCTCGAACAGGGGGCACTCAGCCCCAGCATTTT. Translating it yields CASSSRTGGTQPQHF.

The rearrangement joins TRBV15 to TRBJ2-3; 10 bases fit TRBD1. Germline assignment: CDR1 LNHNV and CDR2 YYDKDF (reference sequence). The CDR3 runs 17 residues. V lost 8 bases, J lost 6 bases, and 17 bases stayed unmatched. This CDR3 is CATLTRRTGGNGDTQYF. CDR3 nucleotide sequence: TGTGCCACCCTCACGCGGCGGACAGGGGGTAATGGGGATACGCAGTATTTT.

V usage is TRBV13 and J usage is TRBJ2-2; 7 bases line up with TRBD2. Trimming cost V 2 bases and J 4 bases; bases outside gene matches: 7. The CDR3 has 16 amino acids. Germline CDR1 PRHDT, CDR2 FYEKMQ (reference sequence). The CDR3 region has the DNA TGTGCCAGCAGCTTAAGGCGGGAGTTTATCACCGGGGAGCTGTTTTTT. Translated: CASSLRREFITGELFF.

The gene calls are TRBV11-2 and TRBJ2-7; 9 bases fit TRBD2. The germline V gene has CDR1 SGHAT and CDR2 FQNNGV. The CDR3 extends over 14 amino acids. J gave up 4 bases and V 5 bases, and 6 bases lay outside the gene matches. The CDR3 reads CASSRGAGGYEQYF. The CDR3 nucleotides are TGTGCCAGCAGCCGAGGAGCGGGAGGTTACGAGCAGTACTTC. Based on the CDR3 plus reference TRBV11-2 and TRBJ2-7, the full variable domain is EAGVAQSPRYKIIEKRQSVAFWCNPISGHATLYWYQQILGQGPKLLIQFQNNGVVDDSQLPKDRFSAERLKGVDSTLKIQPAKLEDSAVYLCASSRGAGGYEQYFGPGTRLTVT.